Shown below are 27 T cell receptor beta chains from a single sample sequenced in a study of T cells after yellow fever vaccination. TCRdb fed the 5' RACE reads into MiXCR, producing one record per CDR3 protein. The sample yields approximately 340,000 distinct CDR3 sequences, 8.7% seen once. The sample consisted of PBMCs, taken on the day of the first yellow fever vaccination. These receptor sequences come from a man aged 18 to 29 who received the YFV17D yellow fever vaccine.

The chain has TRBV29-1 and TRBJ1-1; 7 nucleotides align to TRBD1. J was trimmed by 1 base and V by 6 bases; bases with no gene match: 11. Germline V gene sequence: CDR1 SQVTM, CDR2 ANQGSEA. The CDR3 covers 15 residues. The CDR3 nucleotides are TGCAGCGTCCACAGGGGCGACCTACAGAACACTGAAGCTTTCTTT. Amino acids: CSVHRGDLQNTEAFF.

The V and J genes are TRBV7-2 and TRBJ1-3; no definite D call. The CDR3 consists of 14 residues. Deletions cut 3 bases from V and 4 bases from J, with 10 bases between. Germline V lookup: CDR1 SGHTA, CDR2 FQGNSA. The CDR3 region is CASSFSGPGNTIYF. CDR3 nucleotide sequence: TGTGCCAGCAGCTTTTCGGGCCCGGGAAACACCATATATTTT. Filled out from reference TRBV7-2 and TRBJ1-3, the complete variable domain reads GAGVSQSPSNKVTEKGKDVELRCDPISGHTALYWYRQSLGQGLEFLIYFQGNSAPDKSGLPSDRFSAERTGGSVSTLTIQRTQQEDSAVYLCASSFSGPGNTIYFGEGSWLTVV.

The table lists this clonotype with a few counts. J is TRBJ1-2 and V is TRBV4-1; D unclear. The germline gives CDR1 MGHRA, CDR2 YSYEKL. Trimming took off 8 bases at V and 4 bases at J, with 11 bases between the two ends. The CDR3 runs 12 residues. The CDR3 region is CASGVLGYGYTF. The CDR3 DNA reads TGCGCCAGCGGGGTCCTTGGCTATGGCTACACCTTC.

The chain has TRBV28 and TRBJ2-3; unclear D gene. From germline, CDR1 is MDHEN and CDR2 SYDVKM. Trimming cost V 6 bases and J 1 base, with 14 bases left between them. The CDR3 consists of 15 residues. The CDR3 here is CASSNKDARTDTQYF. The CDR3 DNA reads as TGTGCCAGCAGCAATAAGGACGCCCGCACAGATACGCAGTATTTT.

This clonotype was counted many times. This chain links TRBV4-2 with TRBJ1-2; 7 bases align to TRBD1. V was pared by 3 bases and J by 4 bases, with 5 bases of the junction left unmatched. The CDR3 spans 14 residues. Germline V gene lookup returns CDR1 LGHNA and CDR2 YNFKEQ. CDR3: CASSQGGTAYGYTF. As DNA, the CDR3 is TGTGCCAGCAGCCAGGGCGGGACAGCCTATGGCTACACCTTC.

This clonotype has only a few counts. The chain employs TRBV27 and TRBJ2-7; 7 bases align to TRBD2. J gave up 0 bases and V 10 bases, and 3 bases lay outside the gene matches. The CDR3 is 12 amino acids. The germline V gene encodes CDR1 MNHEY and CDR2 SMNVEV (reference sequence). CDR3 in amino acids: CATRGVSYEQYF. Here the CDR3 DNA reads TGTGCCACCCGGGGGGTCTCCTACGAGCAGTACTTC.

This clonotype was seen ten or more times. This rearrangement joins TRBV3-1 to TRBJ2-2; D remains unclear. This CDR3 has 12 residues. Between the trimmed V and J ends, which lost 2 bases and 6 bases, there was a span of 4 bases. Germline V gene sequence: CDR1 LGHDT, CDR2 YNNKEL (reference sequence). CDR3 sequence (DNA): TGTGCCAGCAGCCAAATTGCCGGGGAGCTGTTTTTT. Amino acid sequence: CASSQIAGELFF.

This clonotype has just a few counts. The DNA for the CDR3 is TGTGCCAGCAGCTGGACAGGGGGGCCGACCAGCTCCTACAATGAGCAGTTCTTC. Protein: CASSWTGGPTSSYNEQFF. The V call is TRBV7-6, the J call TRBJ2-1; TRBD1 matches at 10 bases. CDR3 size: 18 residues. V shed 4 bases and J 0 bases; nucleotides not matched to a gene: 9. Germline V lookup: CDR1 SGHVS, CDR2 FNYEAQ.

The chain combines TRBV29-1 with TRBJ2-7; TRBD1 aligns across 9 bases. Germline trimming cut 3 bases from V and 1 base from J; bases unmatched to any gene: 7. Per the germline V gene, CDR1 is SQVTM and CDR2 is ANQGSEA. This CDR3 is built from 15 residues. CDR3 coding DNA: TGCAGCGTTGAGGGTATGGACAGGGGTTCCTACGAGCAGTACTTC. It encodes CSVEGMDRGSYEQYF.

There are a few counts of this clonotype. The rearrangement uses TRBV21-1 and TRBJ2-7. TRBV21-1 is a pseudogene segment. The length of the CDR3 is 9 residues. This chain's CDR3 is CVPHNEQYV. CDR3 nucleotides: TGCGTACCCCACAACGAGCAGTACGTC.

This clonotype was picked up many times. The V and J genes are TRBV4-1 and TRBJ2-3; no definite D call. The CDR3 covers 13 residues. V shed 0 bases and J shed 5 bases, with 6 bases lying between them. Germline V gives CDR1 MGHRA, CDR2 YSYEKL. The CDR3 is CASSQDPLDTQYF. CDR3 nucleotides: TGCGCCAGCAGCCAAGATCCCCTAGATACGCAGTATTTT.

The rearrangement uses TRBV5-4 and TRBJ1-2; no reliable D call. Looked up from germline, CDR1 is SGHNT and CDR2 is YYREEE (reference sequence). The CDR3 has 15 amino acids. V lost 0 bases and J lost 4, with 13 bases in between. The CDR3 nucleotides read TGTGCCAGCAGCTTGGTGGAGGGAGTGCCCTATGGCTACACCTTC. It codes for CASSLVEGVPYGYTF.

Written as DNA, the CDR3 is TGTGCCAGCAGCCGTATAGGGGGCAATGAGCAGTTCTTC. Its protein is CASSRIGGNEQFF. V and J are TRBV11-3 and TRBJ2-1; TRBD1 is a possible D gene (6 bases). Germline lookup yields CDR1 SGHNT and CDR2 YENEEA. V was clipped by 5 bases and J by 6 bases, with 11 bases between them. The CDR3 contains 13 residues.

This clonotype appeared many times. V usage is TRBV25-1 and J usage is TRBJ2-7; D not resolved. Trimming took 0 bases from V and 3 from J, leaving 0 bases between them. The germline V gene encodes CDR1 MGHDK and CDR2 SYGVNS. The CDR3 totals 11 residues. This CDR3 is CASSEYYEQYF. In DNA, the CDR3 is TGTGCCAGCAGTGAATACTACGAGCAGTACTTC.

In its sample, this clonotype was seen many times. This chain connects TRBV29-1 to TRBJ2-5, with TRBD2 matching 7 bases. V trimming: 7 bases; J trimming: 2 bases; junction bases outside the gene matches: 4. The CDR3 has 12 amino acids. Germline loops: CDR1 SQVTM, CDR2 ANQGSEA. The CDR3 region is CSGGGSQETQYF. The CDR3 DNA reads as TGCAGCGGGGGGGGGTCACAAGAGACCCAGTACTTC.

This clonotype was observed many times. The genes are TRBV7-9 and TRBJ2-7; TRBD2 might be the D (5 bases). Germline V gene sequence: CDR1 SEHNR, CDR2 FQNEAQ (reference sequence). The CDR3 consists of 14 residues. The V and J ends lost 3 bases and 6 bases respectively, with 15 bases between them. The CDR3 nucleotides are TGTGCCAGCAGCTTCGCTGGTACGGGGAGCGAGCAGTACGTC. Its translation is CASSFAGTGSEQYV.

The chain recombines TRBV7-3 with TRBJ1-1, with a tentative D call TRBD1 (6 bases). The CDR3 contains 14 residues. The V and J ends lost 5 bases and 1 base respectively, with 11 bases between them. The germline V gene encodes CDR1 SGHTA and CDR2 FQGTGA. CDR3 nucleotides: TGTGCCAGCAGCGGGGGCCCCGCGAACACTGAAGCTTTCTTT. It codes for CASSGGPANTEAFF.

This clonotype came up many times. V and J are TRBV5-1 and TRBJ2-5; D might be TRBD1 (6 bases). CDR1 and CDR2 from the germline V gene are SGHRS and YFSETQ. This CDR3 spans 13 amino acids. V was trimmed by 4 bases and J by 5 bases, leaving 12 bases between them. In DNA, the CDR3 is TGCGCCAGCAGCCCAGGGGATTGGGAGACCCAGTACTTC. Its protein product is CASSPGDWETQYF.

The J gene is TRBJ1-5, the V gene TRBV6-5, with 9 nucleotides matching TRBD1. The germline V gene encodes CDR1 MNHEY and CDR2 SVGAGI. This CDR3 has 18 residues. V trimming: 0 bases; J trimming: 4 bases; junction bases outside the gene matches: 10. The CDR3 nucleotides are TGTGCCAGCAGTTACTCATATCCGGGACAGGGCATAAATCAGCCCCAGCATTTT. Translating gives CASSYSYPGQGINQPQHF.

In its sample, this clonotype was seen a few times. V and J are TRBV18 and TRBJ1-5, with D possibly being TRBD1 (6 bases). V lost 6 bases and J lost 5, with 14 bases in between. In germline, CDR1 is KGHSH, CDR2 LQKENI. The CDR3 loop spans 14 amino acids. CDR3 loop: CASSLTGIDQPQHF. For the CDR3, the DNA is TGTGCCAGCTCCCTAACAGGGATCGATCAGCCCCAGCATTTT.

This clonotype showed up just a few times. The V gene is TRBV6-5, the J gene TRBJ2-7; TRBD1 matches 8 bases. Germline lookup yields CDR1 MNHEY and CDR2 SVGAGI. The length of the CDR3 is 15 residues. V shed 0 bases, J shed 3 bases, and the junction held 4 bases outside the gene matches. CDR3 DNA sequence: TGTGCCAGCAGTTACTCGAACAGGGGGTACTACGAGCAGTACGTC. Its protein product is CASSYSNRGYYEQYV.

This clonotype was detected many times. Here the CDR3 reads CATGTDLPDTQYF. CDR3 coding DNA: TGTGCCACCGGGACAGACCTGCCGGATACGCAGTATTTT. V is TRBV6-1 and J is TRBJ2-3, with TRBD1 matching 7 bases. The CDR3 length is 13 residues. V was pared by 10 bases and J by 6 bases, with 10 bases of the junction left unmatched. Germline CDR1 and CDR2: MNHNS and SASEGT.

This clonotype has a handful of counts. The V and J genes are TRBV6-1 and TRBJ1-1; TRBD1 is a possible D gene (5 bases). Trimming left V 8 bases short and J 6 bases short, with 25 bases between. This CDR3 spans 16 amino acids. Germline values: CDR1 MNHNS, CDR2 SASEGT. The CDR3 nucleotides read TGTGCCAGCCGAAAAGGGGACCCGACTTGGAGGTCTGAAGCTTTCTTT. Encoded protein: CASRKGDPTWRSEAFF.

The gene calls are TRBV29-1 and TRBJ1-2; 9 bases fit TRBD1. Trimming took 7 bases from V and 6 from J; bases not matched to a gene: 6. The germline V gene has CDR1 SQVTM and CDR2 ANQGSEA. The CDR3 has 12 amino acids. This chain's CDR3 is CSAETGGDGYTF. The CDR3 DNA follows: TGCAGCGCTGAGACAGGGGGGGATGGCTACACCTTC. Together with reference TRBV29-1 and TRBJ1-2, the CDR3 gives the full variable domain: SAVISQKPSRDICQRGTSLTIQCQVDSQVTMMFWYRQQPGQSLTLIATANQGSEATYESGFVIDKFPISRPNLTFSTLTVSNMSPEDSSIYLCSAETGGDGYTFGSGTRLTVV.

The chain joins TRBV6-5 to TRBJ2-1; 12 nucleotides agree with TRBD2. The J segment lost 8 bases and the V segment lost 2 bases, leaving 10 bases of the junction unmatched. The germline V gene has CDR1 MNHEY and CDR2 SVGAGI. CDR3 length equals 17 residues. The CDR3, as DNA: TGTGCCAGCAGTTACGGTCTAGCGGGGGGGCGACGGGATGAGCAGTTCTTC. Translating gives CASSYGLAGGRRDEQFF.

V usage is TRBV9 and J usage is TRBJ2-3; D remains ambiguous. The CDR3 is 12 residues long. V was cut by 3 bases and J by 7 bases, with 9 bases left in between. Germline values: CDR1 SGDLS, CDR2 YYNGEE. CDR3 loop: CASSDLSHTQYF. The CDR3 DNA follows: TGTGCCAGCAGCGACCTATCACATACGCAGTATTTT.

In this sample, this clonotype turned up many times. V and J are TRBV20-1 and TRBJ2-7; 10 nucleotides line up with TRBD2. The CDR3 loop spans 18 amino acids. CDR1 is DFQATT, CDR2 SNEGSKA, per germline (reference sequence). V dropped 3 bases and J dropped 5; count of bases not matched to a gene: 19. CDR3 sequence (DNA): TGCAGTGCTAGCAGCCAATTAAGGACTAGCGGCATCGGCGACGAGCAGTACTTC. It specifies CSASSQLRTSGIGDEQYF.